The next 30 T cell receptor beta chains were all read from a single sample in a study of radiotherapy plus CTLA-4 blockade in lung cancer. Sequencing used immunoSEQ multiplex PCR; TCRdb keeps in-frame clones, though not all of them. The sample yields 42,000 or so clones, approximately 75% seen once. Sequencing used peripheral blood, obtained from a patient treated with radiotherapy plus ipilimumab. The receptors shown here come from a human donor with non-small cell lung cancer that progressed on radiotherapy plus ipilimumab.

As DNA, the CDR3 is TGTGCCAGCAGCCGGGACAGGGAATTCGAGCAGTACTTC. Translating gives CASSRDREFEQYF. The rearrangement joins TRBV14 to TRBJ2-7; 9 positions match TRBD1. The junction had 4 bases not matched to a gene; V was cut back by 4 bases and J by 6 bases. Germline CDR1 reads SGHDN; CDR2 reads FVKESK. There are 13 residues in the CDR3.

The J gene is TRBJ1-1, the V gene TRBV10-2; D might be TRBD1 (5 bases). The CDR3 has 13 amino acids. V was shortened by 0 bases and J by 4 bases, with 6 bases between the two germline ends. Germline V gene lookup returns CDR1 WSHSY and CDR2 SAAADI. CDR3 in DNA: TGCGCCAGCAGTGAGTCGGGGGGCACTGAAGCTTTCTTT. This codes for CASSESGGTEAFF.

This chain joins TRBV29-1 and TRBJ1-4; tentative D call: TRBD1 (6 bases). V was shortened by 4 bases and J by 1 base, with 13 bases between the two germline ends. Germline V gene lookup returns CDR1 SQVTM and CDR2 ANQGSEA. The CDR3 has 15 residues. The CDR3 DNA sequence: TGCAGCGTTGTTGTGGGGGCTTTAACTAATGAAAAACTGTTTTTT. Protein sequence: CSVVVGALTNEKLFF.

The CDR3 nucleotides are TGTGCCAGCAGCTTGGAGCGGGGGGGCGTAGAGACCCAGTACTTC. Protein: CASSLERGGVETQYF. The chain uses TRBV5-6 and TRBJ2-5, with 10 nucleotides matching TRBD2. Germline assignment: CDR1 SGHDT and CDR2 YYEEEE. J was trimmed by 4 bases and V by 0 bases; bases with no gene match: 3. The CDR3 loop spans 15 amino acids.

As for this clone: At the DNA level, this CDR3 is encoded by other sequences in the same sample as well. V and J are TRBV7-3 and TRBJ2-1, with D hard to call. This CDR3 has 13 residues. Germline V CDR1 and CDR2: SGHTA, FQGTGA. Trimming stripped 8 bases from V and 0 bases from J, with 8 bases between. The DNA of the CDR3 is TGTGCCAGCTCACCCGGCTCCTACAATGAGCAGTTCTTC. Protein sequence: CASSPGSYNEQFF.

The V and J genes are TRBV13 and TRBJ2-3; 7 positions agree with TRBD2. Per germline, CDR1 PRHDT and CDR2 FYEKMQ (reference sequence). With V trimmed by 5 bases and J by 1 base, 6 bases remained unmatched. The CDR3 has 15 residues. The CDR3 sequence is CASSPPGLRTDTQYF. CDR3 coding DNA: TGTGCCAGCAGCCCCCCGGGACTACGCACAGATACGCAGTATTTT.

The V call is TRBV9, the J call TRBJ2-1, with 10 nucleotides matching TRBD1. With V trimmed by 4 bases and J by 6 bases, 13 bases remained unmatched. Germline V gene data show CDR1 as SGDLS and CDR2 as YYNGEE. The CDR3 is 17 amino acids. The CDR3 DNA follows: TGTGCCAGCAGCCCACCTCTCGGGGACAGGGGATTCAATGAGCAGTTCTTC. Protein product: CASSPPLGDRGFNEQFF.

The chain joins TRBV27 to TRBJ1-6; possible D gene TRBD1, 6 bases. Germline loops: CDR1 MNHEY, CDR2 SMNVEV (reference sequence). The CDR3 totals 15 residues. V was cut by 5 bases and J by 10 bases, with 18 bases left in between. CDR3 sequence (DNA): TGTGCCAGCAGTCCCCGACAAGAACAGGGCTCACCCCTCCACTTT. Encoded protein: CASSPRQEQGSPLHF.

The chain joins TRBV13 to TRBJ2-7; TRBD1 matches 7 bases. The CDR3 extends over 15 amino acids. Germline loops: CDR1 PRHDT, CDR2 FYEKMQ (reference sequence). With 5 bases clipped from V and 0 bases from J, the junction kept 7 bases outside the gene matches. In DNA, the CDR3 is TGTGCCAGCAGCACCGACAGGGCTAGCTCCTACGAGCAGTACTTC. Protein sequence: CASSTDRASSYEQYF.

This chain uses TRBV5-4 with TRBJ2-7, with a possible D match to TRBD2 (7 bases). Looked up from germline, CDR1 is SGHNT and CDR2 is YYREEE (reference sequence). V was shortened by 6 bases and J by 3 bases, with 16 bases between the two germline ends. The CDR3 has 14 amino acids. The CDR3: CASTSPGGNYEQYF. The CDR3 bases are TGTGCCAGCACCTCCCCGGGGGGCAACTACGAGCAGTACTTC.

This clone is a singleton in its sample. The CDR3 spells CATSGGQGQPGELFF. In DNA, the CDR3 is TGTGCCACCAGCGGTGGGCAGGGCCAACCCGGGGAGCTGTTTTTT. The V and J genes are TRBV15 and TRBJ2-2, with a weak D call TRBD1 (5 bases). Trimming stripped 5 bases from V and 6 bases from J, with 16 bases between. The CDR3 has 15 residues. The V gene's germline CDR1 is LNHNV and CDR2 YYDKDF (reference sequence).

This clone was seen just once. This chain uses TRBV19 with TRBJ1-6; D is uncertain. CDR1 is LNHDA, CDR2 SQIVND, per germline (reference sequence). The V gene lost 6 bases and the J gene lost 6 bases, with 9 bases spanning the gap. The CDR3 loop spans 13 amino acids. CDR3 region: CASSRSSNSPLHF. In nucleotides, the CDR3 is TGTGCCAGTAGCAGAAGTTCTAATTCACCCCTCCACTTT.

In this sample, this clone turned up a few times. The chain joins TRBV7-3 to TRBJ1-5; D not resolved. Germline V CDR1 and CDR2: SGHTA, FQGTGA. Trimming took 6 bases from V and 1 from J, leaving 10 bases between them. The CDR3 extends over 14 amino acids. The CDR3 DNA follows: TGTGCCAGCAGTTCGGAGGCAAGCAATCAGCCCCAGCATTTT. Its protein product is CASSSEASNQPQHF. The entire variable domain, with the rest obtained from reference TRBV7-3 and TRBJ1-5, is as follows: GAGVSQTPSNKVTEKGKYVELRCDPISGHTALYWYRQSLGQGPEFLIYFQGTGAADDSGLPNDRFFAVRPEGSVSTLKIQRTERGDSAVYLCASSSEASNQPQHFGDGTRLSIL.

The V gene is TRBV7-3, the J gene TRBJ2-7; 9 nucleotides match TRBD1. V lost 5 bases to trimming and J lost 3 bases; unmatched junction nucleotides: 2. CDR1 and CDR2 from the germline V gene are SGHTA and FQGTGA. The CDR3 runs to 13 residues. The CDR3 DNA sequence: TGTGCCAGCAGCACGGACAGGGGCTACGAGCAGTACTTC. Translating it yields CASSTDRGYEQYF. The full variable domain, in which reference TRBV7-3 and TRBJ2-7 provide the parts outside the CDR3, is GAGVSQTPSNKVTEKGKYVELRCDPISGHTALYWYRQSLGQGPEFLIYFQGTGAADDSGLPNDRFFAVRPEGSVSTLKIQRTERGDSAVYLCASSTDRGYEQYFGPGTRLTVT.

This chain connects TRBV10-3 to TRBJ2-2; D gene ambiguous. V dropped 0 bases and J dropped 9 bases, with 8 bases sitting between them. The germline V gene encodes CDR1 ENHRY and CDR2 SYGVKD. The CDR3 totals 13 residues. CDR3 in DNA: TGTGCCATCAGTGAGTCGCGAGGCCGGGAGCTGTTTTTT. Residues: CAISESRGRELFF.

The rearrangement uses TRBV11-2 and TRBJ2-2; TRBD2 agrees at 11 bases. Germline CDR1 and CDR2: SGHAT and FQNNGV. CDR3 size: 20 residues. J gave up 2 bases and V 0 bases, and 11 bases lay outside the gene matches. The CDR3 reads CASSLDVLRLAGFNTGELFF. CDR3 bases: TGTGCCAGCAGCTTAGACGTACTACGACTAGCGGGGTTTAACACCGGGGAGCTGTTTTTT. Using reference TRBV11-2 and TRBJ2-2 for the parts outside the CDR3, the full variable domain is EAGVAQSPRYKIIEKRQSVAFWCNPISGHATLYWYQQILGQGPKLLIQFQNNGVVDDSQLPKDRFSAERLKGVDSTLKIQPAKLEDSAVYLCASSLDVLRLAGFNTGELFFGEGSRLTVL.

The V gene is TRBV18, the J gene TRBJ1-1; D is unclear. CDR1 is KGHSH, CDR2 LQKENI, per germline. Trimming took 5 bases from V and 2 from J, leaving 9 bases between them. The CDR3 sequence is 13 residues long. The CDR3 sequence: CASSYQVNTEAFF. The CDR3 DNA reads TGTGCCAGCTCATATCAGGTAAACACTGAAGCTTTCTTT.

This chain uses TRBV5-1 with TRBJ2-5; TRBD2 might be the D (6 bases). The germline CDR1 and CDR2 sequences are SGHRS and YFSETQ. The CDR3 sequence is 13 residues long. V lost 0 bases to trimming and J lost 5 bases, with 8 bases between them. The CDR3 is CASSLASAETQYF. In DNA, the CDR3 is TGCGCCAGCAGCTTGGCTAGCGCCGAGACCCAGTACTTC.

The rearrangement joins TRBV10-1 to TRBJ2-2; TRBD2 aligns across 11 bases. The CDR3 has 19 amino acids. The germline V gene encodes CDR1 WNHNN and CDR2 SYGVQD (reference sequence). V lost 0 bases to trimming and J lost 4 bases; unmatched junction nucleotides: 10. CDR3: CASSESFSGGGPGTGELFF. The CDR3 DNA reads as TGCGCCAGCAGTGAGTCGTTTAGCGGGGGGGGCCCTGGCACCGGGGAGCTGTTTTTT.

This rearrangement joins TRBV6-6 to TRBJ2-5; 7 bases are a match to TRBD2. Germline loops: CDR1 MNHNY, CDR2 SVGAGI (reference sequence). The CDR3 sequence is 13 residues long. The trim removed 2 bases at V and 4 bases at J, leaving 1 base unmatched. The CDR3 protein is CASSYTSVETQYF. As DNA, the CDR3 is TGTGCCAGCAGTTACACTAGCGTAGAGACCCAGTACTTC.

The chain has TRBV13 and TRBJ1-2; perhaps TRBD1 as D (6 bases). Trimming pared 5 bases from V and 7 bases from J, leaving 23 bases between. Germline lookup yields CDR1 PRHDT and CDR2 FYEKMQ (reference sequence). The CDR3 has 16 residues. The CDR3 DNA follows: TGTGCCAGCAGCCCCTCCGGGACGGGGGGCCAGTTTGGCTACACCTTC. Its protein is CASSPSGTGGQFGYTF.

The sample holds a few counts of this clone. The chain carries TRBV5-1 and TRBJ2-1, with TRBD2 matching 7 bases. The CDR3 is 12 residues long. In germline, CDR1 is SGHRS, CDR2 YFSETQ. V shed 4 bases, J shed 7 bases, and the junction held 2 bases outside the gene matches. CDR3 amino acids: CASSDSGNEQFF. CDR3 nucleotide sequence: TGCGCCAGCAGCGATAGCGGGAATGAGCAGTTCTTC.

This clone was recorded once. In DNA form, the CDR3 reads TGTGCCAGCAGCGTTCAATTAGGAGGCGTGCAAAGGAGCTACACCTTC. It codes for CASSVQLGGVQRSYTF. The chain carries TRBV5-4 and TRBJ1-2; D gene unclear. Germline CDR1 and CDR2: SGHNT and YYREEE (reference sequence). V was clipped by 4 bases and J by 9 bases, with 25 bases between them. This CDR3 is built from 16 residues.

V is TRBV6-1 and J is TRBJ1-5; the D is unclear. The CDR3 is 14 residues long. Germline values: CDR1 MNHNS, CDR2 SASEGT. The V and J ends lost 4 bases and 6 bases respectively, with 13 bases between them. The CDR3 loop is CASSGAFHGQPQHF. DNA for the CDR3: TGTGCCAGCAGTGGGGCCTTTCACGGTCAGCCCCAGCATTTT.

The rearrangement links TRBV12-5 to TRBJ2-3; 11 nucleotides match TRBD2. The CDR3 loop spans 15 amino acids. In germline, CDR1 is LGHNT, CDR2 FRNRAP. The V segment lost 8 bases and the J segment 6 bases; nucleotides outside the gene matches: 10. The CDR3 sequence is CASKRSGGAGDTQYF. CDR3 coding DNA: TGTGCTAGTAAGCGTAGCGGGGGGGCTGGTGATACGCAGTATTTT. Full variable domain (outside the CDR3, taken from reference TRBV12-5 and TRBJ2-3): DARVTQTPRHKVTEMGQEVTMRCQPILGHNTVFWYRQTMMQGLELLAYFRNRAPLDDSGMPKDRFSAEMPDATLATLKIQPSEPRDSAVYFCASKRSGGAGDTQYFGPGTRLTVL.

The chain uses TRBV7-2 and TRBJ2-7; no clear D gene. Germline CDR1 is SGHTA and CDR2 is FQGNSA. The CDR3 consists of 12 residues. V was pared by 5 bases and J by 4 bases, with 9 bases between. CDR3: CASSINSYEQYF. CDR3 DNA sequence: TGTGCCAGCAGCATAAATAGTTACGAGCAGTACTTC. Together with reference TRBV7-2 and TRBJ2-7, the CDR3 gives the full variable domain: GAGVSQSPSNKVTEKGKDVELRCDPISGHTALYWYRQSLGQGLEFLIYFQGNSAPDKSGLPSDRFSAERTGGSVSTLTIQRTQQEDSAVYLCASSINSYEQYFGPGTRLTVT.

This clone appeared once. CDR3 region: CASSPMGGHQPQHF. The CDR3 nucleotides are TGCGCCAGCAGCCCAATGGGTGGGCATCAGCCCCAGCATTTT. The genes are TRBV5-1 and TRBJ1-5; D is unresolved. The CDR3 sequence is 14 residues long. The germline V and J ends were trimmed by 4 bases and 5 bases, with 13 bases remaining between them. Per germline, CDR1 SGHRS and CDR2 YFSETQ.

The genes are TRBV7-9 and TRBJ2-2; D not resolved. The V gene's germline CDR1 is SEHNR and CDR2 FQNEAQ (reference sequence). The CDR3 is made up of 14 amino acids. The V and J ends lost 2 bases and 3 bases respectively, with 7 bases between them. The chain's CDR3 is CASSLIEDTGELFF. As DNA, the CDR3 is TGTGCCAGCAGCTTAATTGAGGACACCGGGGAGCTGTTTTTT. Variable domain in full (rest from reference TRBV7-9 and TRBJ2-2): DTGVSQNPRHKITKRGQNVTFRCDPISEHNRLYWYRQTLGQGPEFLTYFQNEAQLEKSRLLSDRFSAERPKGSFSTLEIQRTEQGDSAMYLCASSLIEDTGELFFGEGSRLTVL.

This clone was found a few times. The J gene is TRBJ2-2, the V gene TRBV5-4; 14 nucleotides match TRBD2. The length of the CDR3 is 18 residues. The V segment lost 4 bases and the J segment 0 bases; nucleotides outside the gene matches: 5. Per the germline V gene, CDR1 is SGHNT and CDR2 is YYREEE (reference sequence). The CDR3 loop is CASSRGTSGGANTGELFF. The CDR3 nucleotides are TGTGCCAGCAGCAGGGGGACTAGCGGGGGCGCGAACACCGGGGAGCTGTTTTTT.

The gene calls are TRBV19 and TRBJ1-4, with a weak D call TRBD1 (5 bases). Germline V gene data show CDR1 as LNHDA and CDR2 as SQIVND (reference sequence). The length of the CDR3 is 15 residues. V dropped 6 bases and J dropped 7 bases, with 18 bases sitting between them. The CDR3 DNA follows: TGTGCCAGTAGCCCACAGGTTTCGTTTGCTGAAAAACTGTTTTTT. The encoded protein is CASSPQVSFAEKLFF.